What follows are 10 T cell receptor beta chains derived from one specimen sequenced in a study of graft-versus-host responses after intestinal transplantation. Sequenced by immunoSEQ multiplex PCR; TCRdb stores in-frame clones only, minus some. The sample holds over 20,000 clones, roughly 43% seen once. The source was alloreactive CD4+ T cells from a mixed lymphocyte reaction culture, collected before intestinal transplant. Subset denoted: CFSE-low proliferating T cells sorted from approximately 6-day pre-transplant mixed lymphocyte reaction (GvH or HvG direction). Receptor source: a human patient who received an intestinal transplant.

CDR3 sequence reads: CASSSRRASTDTQYF. The CDR3 bases are TGTGCCAGCAGCTCTAGGCGGGCTAGCACAGATACGCAGTATTTT. The chain couples TRBV7-9 to TRBJ2-3; possible D gene TRBD2, 5 bases. The CDR3 is made up of 15 amino acids. Germline CDR1 reads SEHNR; CDR2 reads FQNEAQ (reference sequence). Trimming took off 4 bases at V and 0 bases at J, with 11 bases between the two ends.

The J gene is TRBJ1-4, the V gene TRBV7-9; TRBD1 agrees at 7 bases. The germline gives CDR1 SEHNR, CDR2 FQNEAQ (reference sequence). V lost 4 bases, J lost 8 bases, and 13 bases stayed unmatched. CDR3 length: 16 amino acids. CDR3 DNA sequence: TGTGCCAGCAGCTACTACAGGGGATACGGCCCAGAAAAACTGTTTTTT. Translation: CASSYYRGYGPEKLFF.

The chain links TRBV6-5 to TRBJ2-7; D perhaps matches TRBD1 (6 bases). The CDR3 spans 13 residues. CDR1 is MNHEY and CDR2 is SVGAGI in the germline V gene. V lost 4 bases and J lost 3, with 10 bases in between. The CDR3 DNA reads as TGTGCCAGCAGTTTACAGGGCGTCTACGAGCAGTACTTC. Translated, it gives CASSLQGVYEQYF.

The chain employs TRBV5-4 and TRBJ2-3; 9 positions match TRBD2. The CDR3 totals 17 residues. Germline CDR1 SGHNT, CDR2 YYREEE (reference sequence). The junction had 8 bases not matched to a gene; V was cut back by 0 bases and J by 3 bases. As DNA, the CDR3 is TGTGCCAGCAGCTTGGTTTCGGCGGGGGGGCCTACAGATACGCAGTATTTT. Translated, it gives CASSLVSAGGPTDTQYF.

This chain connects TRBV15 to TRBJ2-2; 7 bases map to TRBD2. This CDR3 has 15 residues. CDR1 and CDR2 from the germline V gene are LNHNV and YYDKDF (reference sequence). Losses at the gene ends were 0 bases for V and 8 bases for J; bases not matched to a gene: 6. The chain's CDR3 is CATSREGGEAGELFF. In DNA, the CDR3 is TGTGCCACCAGCAGAGAGGGAGGGGAGGCTGGGGAGCTGTTTTTT. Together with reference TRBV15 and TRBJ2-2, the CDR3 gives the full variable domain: DAMVIQNPRYQVTQFGKPVTLSCSQTLNHNVMYWYQQKSSQAPKLLFHYYDKDFNNEADTPDNFQSRRPNTSFCFLDIRSPGLGDTAMYLCATSREGGEAGELFFGEGSRLTVL.

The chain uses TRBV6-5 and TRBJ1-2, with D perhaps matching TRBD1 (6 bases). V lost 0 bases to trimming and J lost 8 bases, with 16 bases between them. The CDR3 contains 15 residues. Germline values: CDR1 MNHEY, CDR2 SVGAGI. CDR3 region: CASSYSTGSVGGYTF. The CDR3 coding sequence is TGTGCCAGCAGTTACTCGACAGGAAGTGTGGGGGGCTACACCTTC.

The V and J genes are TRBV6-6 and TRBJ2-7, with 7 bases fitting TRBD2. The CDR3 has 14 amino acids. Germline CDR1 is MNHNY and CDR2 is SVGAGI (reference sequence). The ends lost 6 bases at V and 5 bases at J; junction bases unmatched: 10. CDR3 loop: CASSPGTKPHEQYF. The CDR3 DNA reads TGTGCCAGCAGCCCCGGGACTAAACCCCACGAGCAGTACTTC.

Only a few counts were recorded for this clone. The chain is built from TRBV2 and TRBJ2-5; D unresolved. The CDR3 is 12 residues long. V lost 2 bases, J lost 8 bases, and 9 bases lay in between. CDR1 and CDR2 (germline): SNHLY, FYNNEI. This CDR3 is CASSEYQATQYF. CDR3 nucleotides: TGTGCCAGCAGTGAATACCAGGCAACCCAGTACTTC. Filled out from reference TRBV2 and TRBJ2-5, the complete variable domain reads EPEVTQTPSHQVTQMGQEVILRCVPISNHLYFYWYRQILGQKVEFLVSFYNNEISEKSEIFDDQFSVERPDGSNFTLKIRSTKLEDSAMYFCASSEYQATQYFGPGTRLLVL.

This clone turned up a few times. CDR3 nucleotides: TGTGCCAGCAGTTACAGGAACCAGGGTGGTCAGCCCCAGCATTTT. Translating gives CASSYRNQGGQPQHF. This chain uses TRBV6-5 with TRBJ1-5; a possible D gene is TRBD1 (5 bases). V lost 2 bases, J lost 6 bases, and 14 bases lay in between. Germline loops: CDR1 MNHEY, CDR2 SVGAGI. The CDR3 covers 15 residues.

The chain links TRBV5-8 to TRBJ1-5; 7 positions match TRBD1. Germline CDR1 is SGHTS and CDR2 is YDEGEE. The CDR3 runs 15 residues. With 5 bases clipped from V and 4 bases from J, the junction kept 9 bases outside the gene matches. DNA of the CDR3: TGTGCCAGCAGTCGCGGGACAGTAGTGAATCAGCCCCAGCATTTT. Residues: CASSRGTVVNQPQHF. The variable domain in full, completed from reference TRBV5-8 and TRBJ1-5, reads EAGVTQSPTHLIKTRGQQATLRCSPISGHTSVYWYQQALGLGLQFLLWYDEGEERNRGNFPPRFSGRQFPNYSSELNVNALELEDSALYLCASSRGTVVNQPQHFGDGTRLSIL.